This T cell receptor beta chain was sequenced in a study of OX40 agonist ivuxolimab in advanced cancers. Data came from immunoSEQ multiplex PCR; TCRdb stores just in-frame clones and leaves some out. Of 150,000 to 190,000 clones in the sample, roughly 92% are singletons; the top ten hold 0.31%. Blood was sampled at baseline, cycle 4 day 1, and cycle 7 day 1. From germline, CDR1 is SGHRS and CDR2 YFSETQ. The CDR3 has 17 amino acids. Trimming cost V 3 bases and J 2 bases, with 18 bases left between them. The V gene is TRBV5-1, the J gene TRBJ1-3; D might be TRBD1 (6 bases). This sequence was found in an adult with an advanced solid tumor such as melanoma, head and neck, liver or kidney cancer. The specimen comprised CD4+ or CD8+ T cells sorted from blood, sampled in a trial of the OX40 agonist ivuxolimab. CDR3: CASSSQTTGPTGNTIYF. The DNA of the CDR3 is TGCGCCAGCAGCTCGCAGACAACAGGGCCCACTGGAAACACCATATATTTT.